This T cell receptor (beta chain) comes out of a study of T cells in Graves' hyperthyroidism and ophthalmopathy. About this clonotype itself: Its antigen remains unknown.

It was RNA transcripts that yielded the amplified TCR beta CDR3 regions. Primed by the HTBI set, a first-round RT-PCR was run on the TCR CDR3. In TCRdb, the multiplex PCR reads were re-called with MiXCR into one record per CDR3 protein. The table includes around 690,000 distinct CDR3 sequences, about 20% detected once. The CDR3 totals 14 residues. The V end lost 4 bases, the J end lost 4 bases, and 13 bases lay between the germline ends. Germline-derived CDR1 and CDR2 are LNHDA and SQIVND (reference sequence). Patients affected by ophthalmopathy presented a Clinical Activity Score of at least 3, a NOSPECS grade of at least 4, and disease duration below 3 months. Thyroid ultrasound, orbital computed tomography, clinical symptoms, and serum thyroxine and TRAb underpinned diagnoses. Study-level results: Most clonotypes expanded in the thyroid (above 0.001) were also present in blood.

Input material: blood. This clonotype originated in a man between 25 and 39 years old with Graves' ophthalmopathy. This chain links TRBV19 with TRBJ1-1; no reliable D call. The CDR3, as DNA: TGTGCCAGTAGTACCGGAGGAGTGGGCACTGAAGCTTTCTTT. Its translation: CASSTGGVGTEAFF.